The rows below give T cell receptor beta chains drawn from one sample of a study of Ad26.COV2.S vaccination and SARS-CoV-2 variants. Profiled with immunoSEQ multiplex PCR; TCRdb holds only in-frame clones, not every one. The sample records 330,000 or so clones, almost 90% being singletons. The sample consisted of peripheral blood, taken in a trial of Ad26.COV2.S vaccine versus placebo. The receptor set was obtained from a person between 18 and 65 years old who received the Ad26.COV2.S COVID-19 vaccine or a placebo. The CDR3 runs from the conserved cysteine through the conserved F or W. A D gene is named only where the DNA matches it firmly. The size of a clone is reported for some rows only, either as once, few or many, or as a class for expanded clones.

J: TRBJ1-3
D: .
V: TRBV19
size: .
DNA: TGTGCCAGTAATGGAGGACGAGACTCTGGAAACACCATATATTTT
CDR3: CASNGGRDSGNTIYF

J: TRBJ1-1
D: .
V: TRBV6-1
size: .
DNA: TGTGCCAGCAGTGAAGGGGTGGGGGGACCGCCGACAATAACTTTCTTT
CDR3: CASSEGVGGPPTITFF

J: TRBJ1-6
D: .
V: TRBV9
size: .
DNA: TGTGCCAGCAGCGTAGATGGGGTTTTTAATTCACCCCTCCACTTT
CDR3: CASSVDGVFNSPLHF

J: TRBJ1-2
D: .
V: TRBV29-1
size: .
DNA: TGCAGCGTTGCCTCTAACTATGGCTACACCTTC
CDR3: CSVASNYGYTF

J: TRBJ2-7
D: TRBD2
V: TRBV4-1
size: .
DNA: TGCGCCAGCAGCCAGATGGGGCTAGCGGGGGTTGAGCAGTACTTC
CDR3: CASSQMGLAGVEQYF

J: TRBJ1-2
D: TRBD1
V: TRBV6-5
size: .
DNA: TGTGCCAGCAGGTACCGGGACAGGGGCTTCGATGGCTACACCTTC
CDR3: CASRYRDRGFDGYTF

J: TRBJ1-1
D: .
V: TRBV19
size: .
DNA: TGTGCCAGTGTAGCAAACACTGAAGCTTTCTTT
CDR3: CASVANTEAFF

J: TRBJ1-2
D: .
V: TRBV18
size: .
DNA: TGTGCCAGCTCACCGTTAGCAGGGGCGGACGTCTCGCCTTATGGCTACACCTTC
CDR3: CASSPLAGADVSPYGYTF

J: TRBJ2-3
D: .
V: TRBV7-2
size: .
DNA: TGTGCCAGCATAGTGGGGACTTCTAGCACAGATACGCAGTATTTT
CDR3: CASIVGTSSTDTQYF

J: TRBJ2-3
D: TRBD2
V: TRBV2
size: .
DNA: TGTGCCATTCAGCGGGAGGCTACAGATACGCAGTATTTT
CDR3: CAIQREATDTQYF

J: TRBJ2-5
D: TRBD2
V: TRBV7-2
size: .
DNA: TGTGCCAGTAGCCTAGCGGGAGAGACCCAGTACTTC
CDR3: CASSLAGETQYF

J: TRBJ2-1
D: TRBD2
V: TRBV29-1
size: .
DNA: TGCAGCGTGGGGGGACTAGCGAACAATGAGCAGTTCTTC
CDR3: CSVGGLANNEQFF

J: TRBJ1-3
D: .
V: TRBV27
size: few
DNA: TGTGCCAGCAGTTTAAACCCCTGGGATCCGGCCATATATTTT
CDR3: CASSLNPWDPAIYF

J: TRBJ2-5
D: TRBD2
V: TRBV7-2
size: .
DNA: TGTGCCAGCAGCTTAGTTGGCAGCGGGGGGGCGAGTGGAGAGACCCAGTACTTC
CDR3: CASSLVGSGGASGETQYF

J: TRBJ2-1
D: .
V: TRBV29-1
size: .
DNA: TGCAGCGTTGAACCCTTTGGAGGCAAAAGGGCCCTTCGGGTGAATGAGCAGTTCTTC
CDR3: CSVEPFGGKRALRVNEQFF

J: TRBJ1-6
D: .
V: TRBV3-1/TRBV3-2
size: few
DNA: TGTGCCAGCAGCCAAGTCAGGGACGGGAATTCACCCCTCCACTTT
CDR3: CASSQVRDGNSPLHF

J: TRBJ2-1
D: TRBD1
V: TRBV4-3
size: .
DNA: TGCGCCAGCAGCCAAGATCCCCCAGACAGGGTAACCTACAATGAGCAGTTCTTC
CDR3: CASSQDPPDRVTYNEQFF

J: TRBJ1-1
D: .
V: TRBV18
size: .
DNA: TGTGCCAGCTCACCCTGGGGAACTGAAGCTTTCTTT
CDR3: CASSPWGTEAFF

J: TRBJ1-4
D: .
V: TRBV19
size: .
DNA: TGTGCCAGCCGCGAGGGGGTTGCAACTAATGAAAAACTGTTTTTT
CDR3: CASREGVATNEKLFF

J: TRBJ1-4
D: .
V: TRBV4-1
size: .
DNA: TGCGCCAGCAGCCCGCGGTTCGGGACCTTCGAAAAACTGTTTTTT
CDR3: CASSPRFGTFEKLFF

J: TRBJ1-1
D: TRBD1
V: TRBV4-1
size: .
DNA: TGCGCCAGCAGCCAACGGACAGGGGGCCGAACTGAAGCTTTCTTT
CDR3: CASSQRTGGRTEAFF

J: TRBJ2-2
D: .
V: TRBV18
size: .
DNA: TGTGCCAGCTCACTTGGACGGAACACCGGGGAGCTGTTTTTT
CDR3: CASSLGRNTGELFF

J: TRBJ2-1
D: .
V: TRBV9
size: .
DNA: TGTGCCAGCAGCGTAGTCATCGGGGGTTTCTACAATGAGCAGTTCTTC
CDR3: CASSVVIGGFYNEQFF

J: TRBJ2-3
D: TRBD1
V: TRBV5-1
size: .
DNA: TGCGCCAGCAGCTGGGGGACAGGTCTTGGGGCAGATACGCAGTATTTT
CDR3: CASSWGTGLGADTQYF

J: TRBJ2-3
D: .
V: TRBV15
size: .
DNA: TGTGCCACCTGTGCGGGACTCAGCACAGATACGCAGTATTTT
CDR3: CATCAGLSTDTQYF

J: TRBJ2-4
D: TRBD1
V: TRBV5-1
size: .
DNA: TGCGCCAGCAGCTACACAGGGGGCAGGAACATTCAGTACTTC
CDR3: CASSYTGGRNIQYF

J: TRBJ2-1
D: TRBD2
V: TRBV25-1
size: .
DNA: TGTGCCAGCAGTGATTCCTCCGGGACTAGCGGGAGGAATGAGCAGTTCTTC
CDR3: CASSDSSGTSGRNEQFF

J: TRBJ1-2
D: TRBD1
V: TRBV2
size: .
DNA: TGTGCCAGCAGTGACGACAGGGGAGCTAACTATGGCTACACCTTC
CDR3: CASSDDRGANYGYTF

J: TRBJ1-1
D: TRBD1
V: TRBV19
size: once
DNA: TGTGCCAGTAGTACATGGACAGGGGTCCATCTAGAAGCTTTCTTT
CDR3: CASSTWTGVHLEAFF

J: TRBJ1-1
D: TRBD1
V: TRBV19
size: .
DNA: TGTGCCAGTAGTATACCGACAGGGCACACTGAAGCTTTCTTT
CDR3: CASSIPTGHTEAFF

J: TRBJ2-1
D: TRBD1
V: TRBV5-1
size: .
DNA: TGCGCCAGCAGCTTGGTTCAGGGGGCCAGTGAGCAGTTCTTC
CDR3: CASSLVQGASEQFF

J: TRBJ1-1
D: TRBD1
V: TRBV7-8
size: .
DNA: TGTGCCAGCAGCTTCGGACAGGCCGATGTGAACACTGAAGCTTTCTTT
CDR3: CASSFGQADVNTEAFF

J: TRBJ2-5
D: TRBD2
V: TRBV7-9
size: .
DNA: TGTGCCAGCAGCCCCGCGGGAGTTCGCCAAGAGACCCAGTACTTC
CDR3: CASSPAGVRQETQYF

J: TRBJ2-7
D: TRBD1
V: TRBV5-1
size: .
DNA: TGCGCCAGCAGCCCGGGACAGAACACCTACGAGCAGTACTTC
CDR3: CASSPGQNTYEQYF

J: TRBJ2-5
D: .
V: TRBV7-9
size: .
DNA: TGTGCCAGCAGCTTAGTTCCAGGTCAAGAGACCCAGTACTTC
CDR3: CASSLVPGQETQYF

J: TRBJ2-7
D: .
V: TRBV19
size: few
DNA: TGTGCCAGTAGTATGAAACCTTCCCAGTGGGAGCAGTACTTC
CDR3: CASSMKPSQWEQYF

J: TRBJ2-5
D: TRBD2
V: TRBV30
size: .
DNA: TGTGCCTGGACCCCACTAGCGGGAGGAGAGACCCAGTACTTC
CDR3: CAWTPLAGGETQYF

J: TRBJ2-7
D: .
V: TRBV7-8
size: .
DNA: TGTGCCAGCAGCTTAGAGGAGGGGACTCTCTACGAGCAGTACTTC
CDR3: CASSLEEGTLYEQYF

J: TRBJ1-1
D: TRBD1
V: TRBV3-1/TRBV3-2
size: .
DNA: TGTGCCAGCAGCCCCGCCCCGGGGCAGGGGGCCCCAGAAGCTTTCTTT
CDR3: CASSPAPGQGAPEAFF

J: TRBJ2-1
D: TRBD2
V: TRBV11-2
size: .
DNA: TGTGCCAGCAGCCCGCACCTCGGACTAGCGAAGAGTGGTGAGCAGTTCTTC
CDR3: CASSPHLGLAKSGEQFF

J: TRBJ1-1
D: .
V: TRBV27
size: .
DNA: TGTGCCAGCAGTCTGGCTCCCGACATGAACACTGAAGCTTTCTTT
CDR3: CASSLAPDMNTEAFF

J: TRBJ2-7
D: .
V: TRBV3-1/TRBV3-2
size: .
DNA: TGTGCCAGCAGCCAACGGGGCAGCACCTACGAGCAGTACTTC
CDR3: CASSQRGSTYEQYF

J: TRBJ2-6
D: .
V: TRBV4-2
size: once
DNA: TGTGCCAGCAGCCAAGAAGGGACGAACTCTGGGGCCAACGTCCTGACTTTC
CDR3: CASSQEGTNSGANVLTF

J: TRBJ1-2
D: .
V: TRBV12-3/TRBV12-4
size: .
DNA: TGTGCCAGCAGTTTTTTGGACCGGGGTGGCTACACCTTC
CDR3: CASSFLDRGGYTF

J: TRBJ1-1
D: TRBD1
V: TRBV3-1/TRBV3-2
size: .
DNA: TGTGCCAGCAGCCAACAACCGGGACAGGGGATTACAGCTTTCTTT
CDR3: CASSQQPGQGITAFF

J: TRBJ1-1
D: .
V: TRBV5-8
size: .
DNA: TGTGCCAGCAGCTTAAACACTGAAGCTTTCTTT
CDR3: CASSLNTEAFF

J: TRBJ1-1
D: TRBD1
V: TRBV4-3
size: .
DNA: TGCGCCAGCAGCCAAGAAGGAGGGACAGGGGTCTCTCCCACTGAAGCTTTCTTT
CDR3: CASSQEGGTGVSPTEAFF

J: TRBJ1-4
D: .
V: TRBV19
size: .
DNA: TGTGCCAGTAGTATCTGGGGTGAAAAACTGTTTTTT
CDR3: CASSIWGEKLFF

J: TRBJ1-3
D: .
V: TRBV7-2
size: .
DNA: TGTGCCAGCAGCGTAGACCCTGGGTTTGGAAACACCATATATTTT
CDR3: CASSVDPGFGNTIYF

J: TRBJ2-1
D: .
V: TRBV3-1/TRBV3-2
size: .
DNA: TGTGCCAGCAGCCCCGGTGGGGGGTTCTACTACAATGAGCAGTTCTTC
CDR3: CASSPGGGFYYNEQFF

J: TRBJ2-7
D: .
V: TRBV27
size: .
DNA: TGTGCCAGCAGTTTACTAGGGGAGCAGTACTTC
CDR3: CASSLLGEQYF

J: TRBJ2-1
D: .
V: TRBV24-1
size: .
DNA: TGTGCCACCAGCGCACAACTTAACAATGAGCAGTTCTTC
CDR3: CATSAQLNNEQFF

J: TRBJ1-2
D: .
V: TRBV28
size: .
DNA: TGTGCCAGCAGTCTCCCTCGTGAGGGCTTCTATGGCTACACCTTC
CDR3: CASSLPREGFYGYTF

J: TRBJ1-1
D: .
V: TRBV18
size: .
DNA: TGTGCCAGCTCACCCCTCAGAATGGGGTCGTTAGGTTCCACTGAAGCTTTCTTT
CDR3: CASSPLRMGSLGSTEAFF

J: TRBJ2-3
D: .
V: TRBV24-1
size: .
DNA: TGTGCCACCAGTGACCCTAGTGGCCCAGATACGCAGTATTTT
CDR3: CATSDPSGPDTQYF

J: TRBJ1-1
D: .
V: TRBV2
size: .
DNA: TGTGCCAGCAGTGAGTCAGGTGAAGCTTTCTTT
CDR3: CASSESGEAFF

J: TRBJ2-2
D: .
V: TRBV7-2
size: .
DNA: TGTGCCAGCAGCTCGCAAATAGCCGGGGAGCTGTTTTTT
CDR3: CASSSQIAGELFF

J: TRBJ1-3
D: .
V: TRBV7-9
size: .
DNA: TGTGCCAGCAGCTTAGTTAACAGACACTCTGGAAACACCATATATTTT
CDR3: CASSLVNRHSGNTIYF

J: TRBJ1-5
D: .
V: TRBV19
size: .
DNA: TGTGCCAGTAGAAATAGGCGAAATCAGCCCCAGCATTTT
CDR3: CASRNRRNQPQHF